Sequencing of this T cell receptor beta chain was carried out in a study of OX40 agonist ivuxolimab in advanced cancers. Study-wide findings and caveats: Average numbers of expanded clones were greater in CD8+ T cells than in CD4+. Some nonresponders additionally presented with little normalized T-cell clonal expansion.

Germline V gene data show CDR1 as MNHNS and CDR2 as SASEGT. The ends were cut back, 7 bases at V and 0 bases at J, with 15 bases in the middle. The CDR3 length is 15 residues. Libraries were prepared by immunoSEQ multiplex PCR; TCRdb keeps only in-frame clonotypes and omits some of them. The sample comprises around 63,000 clones, roughly 84% of which are singletons, and approximately 0.27% rests with the top ten. Details on this clone: The target antigen is unknown.

The sequence came from an adult with an advanced solid tumor such as melanoma, head and neck, liver or kidney cancer. The source was CD4+ or CD8+ T cells sorted from blood, collected in a trial of the OX40 agonist ivuxolimab. The V call is TRBV6-1, the J call TRBJ2-5; D is tentatively TRBD1 or TRBD2 (7 bases each). The CDR3 bases are TGTGCCAGCACGCGGGGGACAGCCCACCAAGAGACCCAGTACTTC. It encodes CASTRGTAHQETQYF.